This passage covers 17 T cell receptor beta chains from one sample sequenced in a study of T cells in tumors after PD-1 blockade. The table came from immunoSEQ multiplex PCR; TCRdb's copy has only in-frame clones and leaves some out. This table holds approximately 63,000 clones, about 74% found once. The sample was PBMCs, taken after anti-PD-1 treatment. The receptors here all came from a human donor with basal cell carcinoma.

V gene TRBV3-1 (or the pseudogene TRBV3-2) combines with J gene TRBJ1-1; D not resolved. Between the trimmed V and J ends, which lost 3 bases and 5 bases, there was a span of 7 bases. The CDR3 is made up of 12 amino acids. Germline assignment: CDR1 LGHDT and CDR2 YNNKEL (reference sequence). The DNA of the CDR3 is TGTGCCAGCAGCCAGGGGAAGACTGAAGCTTTCTTT. Protein product: CASSQGKTEAFF.

In nucleotides, the CDR3 is TGTGCCAGCAGTCGTCCGGGCAATGAAAAACTGTTTTTT. Protein product: CASSRPGNEKLFF. V is TRBV7-8 and J is TRBJ1-4; the D is unclear. The V end was cut by 6 bases, the J end by 5 bases, with 10 bases between. This CDR3 region has 13 residues. Germline CDR1 SGHVS, CDR2 FQNEAQ.

The genes are TRBV6-6 and TRBJ1-5; D is unresolved. This CDR3 has 13 amino acids. The germline gives CDR1 MNHNY, CDR2 SVGAGI (reference sequence). Between the trimmed V and J ends, which lost 5 bases and 2 bases, there was a span of 7 bases. This CDR3 reads CASSPVRNQPQHF. CDR3 nucleotide sequence: TGTGCCAGCAGTCCGGTCCGCAATCAGCCCCAGCATTTT.

The V gene is TRBV5-1, the J gene TRBJ2-1; 8 bases align to TRBD2. Germline values: CDR1 SGHRS, CDR2 YFSETQ. The CDR3 length is 15 residues. V dropped 4 bases and J dropped 5; count of bases not matched to a gene: 8. CDR3 loop: CASSPRVAGNNEQFF. CDR3 bases: TGCGCCAGCAGCCCGCGGGTAGCGGGGAACAATGAGCAGTTCTTC. Based on the CDR3 plus reference TRBV5-1 and TRBJ2-1, the full variable domain is KAGVTQTPRYLIKTRGQQVTLSCSPISGHRSVSWYQQTPGQGLQFLFEYFSETQRNKGNFPGRFSGRQFSNSRSEMNVSTLELGDSALYLCASSPRVAGNNEQFFGPGTRLTVL.

The chain links TRBV7-9 to TRBJ2-7, with D possibly being TRBD2 (7 bases). V lost 5 bases and J 4 bases, leaving 18 bases between the germline ends. The CDR3 contains 15 residues. Germline V CDR1 and CDR2: SEHNR, FQNEAQ (reference sequence). The DNA of the CDR3 is TGTGCCAGCAGCCCAGTTGGGGGGGGGACATACGAGCAGTACTTC. Its protein product is CASSPVGGGTYEQYF.

This clone was seen only a few times. The chain employs TRBV2 and TRBJ1-5; the match to TRBD1 covers 7 bases. The germline CDR1 and CDR2 sequences are SNHLY and FYNNEI. The CDR3 covers 14 residues. Trimming cost V 7 bases and J 7 bases; bases outside gene matches: 10. As DNA, the CDR3 is TGTGCCAGCAACAGGGACAGTTCCAAACAGCCCCAGCATTTT. Its protein product is CASNRDSSKQPQHF. Combining the CDR3 with reference TRBV2 and TRBJ1-5 gives the whole variable domain EPEVTQTPSHQVTQMGQEVILRCVPISNHLYFYWYRQILGQKVEFLVSFYNNEISEKSEIFDDQFSVERPDGSNFTLKIRSTKLEDSAMYFCASNRDSSKQPQHFGDGTRLSIL.

This clone was recorded a few times. The V gene is TRBV10-2, the J gene TRBJ2-1; 8 bases map to TRBD2. Germline CDR1 is WSHSY and CDR2 is SAAADI. The CDR3 totals 15 residues. The J segment lost 6 bases and the V segment lost 5 bases, leaving 9 bases of the junction unmatched. This chain's CDR3 is CASSMAGGRSNEQFF. The CDR3 DNA reads TGCGCCAGCAGTATGGCGGGGGGCCGTTCCAATGAGCAGTTCTTC.

The chain recombines TRBV6-4 with TRBJ1-2, with 10 bases that match TRBD1. V lost 8 bases, J lost 8 bases, and 14 bases stayed unmatched. Germline assignment: CDR1 MRHNA and CDR2 SNTAGT. This CDR3 region has 15 residues. The CDR3 region is CASGKDRGGGKGYTF. The CDR3 DNA follows: TGTGCCAGCGGCAAGGACAGGGGGGGTGGAAAAGGCTACACCTTC.

The chain uses TRBV2 and TRBJ2-7; D is perhaps TRBD1 (5 bases). Germline loops: CDR1 SNHLY, CDR2 FYNNEI. The CDR3 runs to 18 residues. V dropped 3 bases and J dropped 6 bases, with 27 bases sitting between them. The CDR3 bases are TGTGCCAGCAGTGAGTCGTCAGGGCTCCCACTATCCCTAGGCGAGCAGTACTTC. This encodes CASSESSGLPLSLGEQYF.

The V call is TRBV7-8, the J call TRBJ1-6; D is possibly TRBD1 (5 bases). V gave up 0 bases and J gave up 5 bases, with 14 bases separating them. Germline loops: CDR1 SGHVS, CDR2 FQNEAQ. CDR3 length: 17 amino acids. CDR3 residues: CASSLARGRADNSPLHF. CDR3 nucleotides: TGTGCCAGCAGCTTAGCGCGCGGCAGGGCCGATAATTCACCCCTCCACTTT.

The chain employs TRBV28 and TRBJ2-7; TRBD2 matches 7 bases. The germline CDR1 and CDR2 sequences are MDHEN and SYDVKM. The CDR3 runs to 13 residues. Trimming cost V 2 bases and J 6 bases; bases outside gene matches: 4. In DNA form, the CDR3 reads TGTGCCAGCAGTTTACCCGGGGGGACCGAGCAGTACTTC. Protein sequence: CASSLPGGTEQYF.

The V and J genes are TRBV19 and TRBJ2-2, with D hard to call. The CDR3 spans 18 residues. The V end lost 0 bases, the J end lost 7 bases, and 21 bases lay between the germline ends. Germline lookup yields CDR1 LNHDA and CDR2 SQIVND (reference sequence). CDR3 coding DNA: TGTGCCAGTAGTATAGACCGCGGAAGCGCAGGTGGGGTCGGGGAGCTGTTTTTT. This encodes CASSIDRGSAGGVGELFF.

This clone was detected once. The V and J genes are TRBV18 and TRBJ1-2; no clear D. CDR1 KGHSH and CDR2 LQKENI come from the germline V gene. The CDR3 runs 14 residues. V lost 0 bases and J lost 4, with 9 bases in between. This CDR3 reads CASSPPDQVYGYTF. The CDR3 nucleotides read TGTGCCAGCTCACCACCGGACCAGGTCTATGGCTACACCTTC.

The genes are TRBV5-8 and TRBJ1-5, with 9 bases matching TRBD1. Trimming took 5 bases from V and 4 from J; bases not matched to a gene: 10. Germline loops: CDR1 SGHTS, CDR2 YDEGEE. This CDR3 comprises 16 residues. CDR3 residues: CASSYGGTGRNQPQHF. CDR3 nucleotides: TGTGCCAGCAGTTATGGAGGGACAGGGAGGAATCAGCCCCAGCATTTT.

The chain carries TRBV5-1 and TRBJ2-5, with D possibly being TRBD1 or TRBD2 (6 bases each). Germline V gene lookup returns CDR1 SGHRS and CDR2 YFSETQ. The V end was cut by 4 bases, the J end by 2 bases, with 12 bases between. The CDR3 has 14 amino acids. CDR3 protein: CASSGGLFQETQYF. The CDR3 coding sequence is TGCGCCAGCAGCGGGGGGCTATTTCAAGAGACCCAGTACTTC. The variable domain in full, completed from reference TRBV5-1 and TRBJ2-5, reads KAGVTQTPRYLIKTRGQQVTLSCSPISGHRSVSWYQQTPGQGLQFLFEYFSETQRNKGNFPGRFSGRQFSNSRSEMNVSTLELGDSALYLCASSGGLFQETQYFGPGTRLLVL.

This chain uses TRBV30 with TRBJ2-2; no firm D call. V lost 3 bases and J lost 8, with 4 bases in between. Looked up from germline, CDR1 is GTSNPN and CDR2 is SVGIG (reference sequence). CDR3 length: 10 residues. The CDR3 spells CAWREGELFF. The CDR3, as DNA: TGTGCCTGGAGGGAAGGGGAGCTGTTTTTT.

The sample holds a few counts of this clone. The rearrangement uses TRBV6-1 and TRBJ2-5; 12 nucleotides match TRBD2. Unmatched junction bases numbered 10, after V lost 2 bases and J lost 3 bases. The CDR3 covers 18 residues. Germline V gives CDR1 MNHNS, CDR2 SASEGT. The CDR3 sequence is CASSEKGVWTSGEETQYF. CDR3 DNA sequence: TGTGCCAGCAGTGAAAAGGGCGTCTGGACTAGCGGGGAAGAGACCCAGTACTTC.